The clone carrying this T cell receptor beta chain is judged hyperexpanded. What it binds is not known. Live CD3+CD8+TCRalphabeta+ cells were sorted into four subsets by PD-1 and/or TIGIT. This record comes from a study of circulating CD8 cells and anti-PD-1 response in melanoma. Points from the study as a whole: DNEG was most diverse; TIGIT repertoires were least diverse. Clonotype sharing was highest between DPOS and TIGIT subsets.

TCR libraries were prepared from 15 ng of total RNA with the QIAseq Immune Repertoire TCR panel. MiXCR was run by TCRdb on the reads, yielding one entry per CDR3 protein. In the table there are about 480 distinct CDR3 sequences, roughly 9% of which are singletons. This CDR3 spans 18 amino acids. From germline, CDR1 is MNHNS and CDR2 SASEGT. Trimming took 4 bases from V and 1 from J; bases not matched to a gene: 6. The chain has TRBV6-1 and TRBJ2-4, with 14 bases lining up with TRBD2. Sequencing was performed on CD8+ T cells from PBMCs, taken at baseline or after one month of anti-PD-1 therapy (not recorded which). The clonotype was recovered from a human donor with melanoma. CDR3 sequence reads: CASSGRTSGGNAKNIQYF. The CDR3 bases are TGTGCCAGCAGTGGAAGGACTAGCGGGGGGAACGCCAAAAACATTCAGTACTTC.